The 12 T cell receptor beta chains below come from one sample, sequenced in a study of blood T cell repertoires in COVID-19. Sequencing used immunoSEQ multiplex PCR; TCRdb keeps in-frame clones, though not all of them. The sample comprises some 250,000 clones, about nine tenths of which are singletons, and less than 15% rests with the top ten. Sequencing was done on a sample of peripheral blood. Source of these receptors: a woman younger than 45 with COVID-19, enrolled during active disease.

This clone has just one count. V and J are TRBV4-1 and TRBJ1-4; possibly TRBD1 for D (5 bases). Germline V gene sequence: CDR1 MGHRA, CDR2 YSYEKL. With 5 bases removed from V and 2 bases from J, the gap between germline ends came to 12 bases. This CDR3 region has 15 residues. As DNA, the CDR3 is TGCGCCAGCAGCATTGCGAAGGGGACTAATGAAAAACTGTTTTTT. The encoded protein is CASSIAKGTNEKLFF.

The chain couples TRBV5-1 to TRBJ1-1, with D perhaps TRBD1 (5 bases). This CDR3 is built from 18 residues. Germline V gene data show CDR1 as SGHRS and CDR2 as YFSETQ. V lost 0 bases and J lost 2, with 20 bases in between. The CDR3 sequence is CASSLAWSRGGGNTEAFF. The CDR3 bases are TGCGCCAGCAGCTTGGCCTGGTCGAGGGGAGGCGGAAACACTGAAGCTTTCTTT.

The V gene is TRBV4-2, the J gene TRBJ2-3; no clear D. The V gene lost 3 bases and the J gene lost 1 base, with 8 bases spanning the gap. CDR1 and CDR2 (germline): LGHNA, YNFKEQ. The CDR3 consists of 14 residues. The CDR3, as DNA: TGTGCCAGCAGCCAGGTACTTCGCACAGATACGCAGTATTTT. Protein product: CASSQVLRTDTQYF.

The chain couples TRBV20-1 to TRBJ1-2; a weak D match, TRBD1 (5 bases). The CDR3 is made up of 11 amino acids. The germline gives CDR1 DFQATT, CDR2 SNEGSKA (reference sequence). V gave up 6 bases and J gave up 4 bases, with 9 bases separating them. The CDR3 loop reads CSAFRGYGYTF. DNA of the CDR3: TGCAGTGCCTTTAGGGGCTATGGCTACACCTTC.

V is TRBV7-9 and J is TRBJ2-5; D is perhaps TRBD2 (6 bases). Per germline, CDR1 SEHNR and CDR2 FQNEAQ (reference sequence). The CDR3 is made up of 12 amino acids. V was cut by 4 bases and J by 3 bases, with 6 bases left in between. The CDR3 here is CASSWGEETQYF. The DNA for the CDR3 is TGTGCCAGCAGCTGGGGGGAAGAGACCCAGTACTTC.

This chain links TRBV11-2 with TRBJ2-5; D is unresolved. This CDR3 region has 15 residues. Looked up from germline, CDR1 is SGHAT and CDR2 is FQNNGV. The germline V and J ends were trimmed by 0 bases and 5 bases, with 13 bases remaining between them. CDR3 region: CASSLDGRLGETQYF. CDR3 DNA: TGTGCCAGCAGCTTAGACGGCCGTCTCGGGGAGACCCAGTACTTC.

The chain recombines TRBV5-1 with TRBJ1-1; D is perhaps TRBD1 (6 bases). The germline CDR1 and CDR2 sequences are SGHRS and YFSETQ. CDR3 size: 18 residues. V lost 0 bases and J 4 bases, leaving 22 bases between the germline ends. CDR3 amino acids: CASSLESTGQYRGTEAFF. In DNA form, the CDR3 reads TGCGCCAGCAGCTTGGAATCGACAGGCCAATACCGGGGCACTGAAGCTTTCTTT.

The sample holds a few counts of this clone. The J gene is TRBJ2-1, the V gene TRBV19, with TRBD1 matching 7 bases. CDR1 is LNHDA and CDR2 is SQIVND in the germline V gene (reference sequence). This CDR3 is built from 16 residues. V gave up 0 bases and J gave up 4 bases; unmatched junction bases: 6. CDR3 sequence: CASSIDPGTVYNEQFF. The CDR3 DNA sequence: TGTGCCAGTAGTATAGATCCCGGGACAGTATACAATGAGCAGTTCTTC. Supplemented by reference TRBV19 and TRBJ2-1, the full variable domain reads DGGITQSPKYLFRKEGQNVTLSCEQNLNHDAMYWYRQDPGQGLRLIYYSQIVNDFQKGDIAEGYSVSREKKESFPLTVTSAQKNPTAFYLCASSIDPGTVYNEQFFGPGTRLTVL.

The chain joins TRBV9 to TRBJ1-4, with D perhaps TRBD1 (5 bases). The CDR3 spans 13 residues. In germline, CDR1 is SGDLS, CDR2 YYNGEE. V shed 7 bases and J shed 7 bases, with 14 bases lying between them. In nucleotides, the CDR3 is TGTGCCAGCGCACGAGGGGACTCTGAAAAACTGTTTTTT. Translating it yields CASARGDSEKLFF. The variable domain in full, with the rest retrieved from reference TRBV9 and TRBJ1-4, is DSGVTQTPKHLITATGQRVTLRCSPRSGDLSVYWYQQSLDQGLQFLIQYYNGEERAKGNILERFSAQQFPDLHSELNLSSLELGDSALYFCASARGDSEKLFFGSGTQLSVL.

J is TRBJ2-5 and V is TRBV6-5; D not certain. There are 14 residues in the CDR3. The V gene lost 6 bases and the J gene lost 5 bases, with 16 bases spanning the gap. Per germline, CDR1 MNHEY and CDR2 SVGAGI. The CDR3 DNA reads as TGTGCCAGCAGCACAGAGCTGTCCTCCGAGACCCAGTACTTC. Residues: CASSTELSSETQYF.

V is TRBV6-5 and J is TRBJ1-2; D may be TRBD1 (5 bases). Germline V gene data show CDR1 as MNHEY and CDR2 as SVGAGI. This CDR3 contains 15 residues. V lost 2 bases and J lost 6, with 16 bases in between. The CDR3 region is CASSYRQSRGNGYTF. The DNA for the CDR3 is TGTGCCAGCAGTTACAGGCAATCTCGGGGGAATGGCTACACCTTC.

This clone has a single count. This chain joins TRBV5-1 and TRBJ2-1, with 9 bases matching TRBD2. Trimming removed 0 bases from V and 7 bases from J; junction bases left unmatched: 8. The V gene's germline CDR1 is SGHRS and CDR2 YFSETQ. The CDR3 contains 16 residues. CDR3 region: CASSLGGGGAENEQFF. CDR3 DNA sequence: TGCGCCAGCAGCTTGGGGGGCGGGGGGGCCGAGAATGAGCAGTTCTTC.